This TCR beta chain derives from a study of blood T cell repertoires in COVID-19. V shed 0 bases and J shed 9 bases, with 19 bases lying between them. Germline assignment: CDR1 SGDLS and CDR2 YYNGEE. The CDR3 extends over 17 amino acids. The method was immunoSEQ multiplex PCR; TCRdb's version includes in-frame clones alone and lacks a portion of them. The sample shows almost 250,000 clones, around 85% of them seen only once. The sequence derives from a woman aged 45-60 years with acute COVID-19. The chain links TRBV9 to TRBJ1-6, with D maybe TRBD1 (6 bases). The sequencing input was PBMCs or T cells enriched from blood (not recorded which). The chain's CDR3 is CASSVEGEIHRGSPLHF. As DNA, the CDR3 is TGTGCCAGCAGCGTAGAGGGGGAGATACATAGGGGTTCACCCCTCCACTTT.